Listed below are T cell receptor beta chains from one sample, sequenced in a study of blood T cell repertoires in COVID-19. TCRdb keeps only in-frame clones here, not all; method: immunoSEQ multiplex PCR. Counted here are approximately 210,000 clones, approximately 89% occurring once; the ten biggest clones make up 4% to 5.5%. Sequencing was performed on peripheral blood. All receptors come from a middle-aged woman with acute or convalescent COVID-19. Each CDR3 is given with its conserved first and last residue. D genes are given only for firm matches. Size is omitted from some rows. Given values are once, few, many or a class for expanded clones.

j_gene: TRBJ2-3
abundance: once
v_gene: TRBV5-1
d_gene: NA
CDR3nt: TGCGCCAGCAGCTTCCGGGACTTATCAGATACGCAGTATTTT
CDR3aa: CASSFRDLSDTQYF

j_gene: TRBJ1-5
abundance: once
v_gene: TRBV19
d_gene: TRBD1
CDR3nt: TGTGCCAGTAGTTCCTACGTCCAGGGGGGTGAGCCCCAGCATTTT
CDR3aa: CASSSYVQGGEPQHF

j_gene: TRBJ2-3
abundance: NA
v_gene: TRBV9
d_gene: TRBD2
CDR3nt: TGTGCCAGCAGCGTCGGGGGGGACCTCTATACGCAGTATTTT
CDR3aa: CASSVGGDLYTQYF

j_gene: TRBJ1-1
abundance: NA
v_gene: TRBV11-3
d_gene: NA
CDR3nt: TGTGCCAGCAGCCACACGCTGAACACTGAAGCTTTCTTT
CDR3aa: CASSHTLNTEAFF

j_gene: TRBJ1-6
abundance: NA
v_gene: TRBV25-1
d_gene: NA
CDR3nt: TGTGCCAGCAGCCAGATTCAGGGAAGTAATTCACCCCTCCACTTT
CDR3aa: CASSQIQGSNSPLHF

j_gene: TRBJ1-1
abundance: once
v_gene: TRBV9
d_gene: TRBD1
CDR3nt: TGTGCCAGCAGCGTAGGCGACAGGGAAAATGAAGCTTTCTTT
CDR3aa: CASSVGDRENEAFF

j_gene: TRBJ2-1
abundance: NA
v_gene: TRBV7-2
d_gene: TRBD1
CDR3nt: TGTGCCAGCAGGTACCGGACAGGGGCAAATGAGCAGTTCTTC
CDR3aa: CASRYRTGANEQFF

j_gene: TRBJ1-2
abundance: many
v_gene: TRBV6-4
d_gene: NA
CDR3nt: TGTGCCAGCAGTGACTCGATCGACAGCAGGGATGGCTACACCTTC
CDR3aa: CASSDSIDSRDGYTF

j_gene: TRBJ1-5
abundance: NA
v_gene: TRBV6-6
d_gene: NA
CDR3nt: TGTGCCAGCAGTCTCGACAGTCAGCCCCAGCATTTT
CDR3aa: CASSLDSQPQHF

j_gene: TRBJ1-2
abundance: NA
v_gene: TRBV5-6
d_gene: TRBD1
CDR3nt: TGTGCCAGCAGCTATGACAGGGACTATGGCTACACCTTC
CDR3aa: CASSYDRDYGYTF

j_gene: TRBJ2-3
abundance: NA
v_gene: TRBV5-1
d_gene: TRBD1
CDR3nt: TGCGCCAGCAGTATCCCGGGACAGACCACAGATACGCAGTATTTT
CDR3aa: CASSIPGQTTDTQYF

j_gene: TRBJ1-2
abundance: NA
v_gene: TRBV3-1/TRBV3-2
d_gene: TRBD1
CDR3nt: TGTGCCAGCAGCCCCGGGACAGCATATGGCTACACCTTC
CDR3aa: CASSPGTAYGYTF

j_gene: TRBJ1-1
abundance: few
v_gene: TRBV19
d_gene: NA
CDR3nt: TGTGCCAGTACCCCGAATAGCGGAGTACGTGGGGTCACTGAAGCTTTCTTT
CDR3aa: CASTPNSGVRGVTEAFF

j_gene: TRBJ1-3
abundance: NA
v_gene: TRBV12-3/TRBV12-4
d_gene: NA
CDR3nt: TGTGCCAGCAGGCGGTGTGATGGAAACACCATATATTTT
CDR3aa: CASRRCDGNTIYF

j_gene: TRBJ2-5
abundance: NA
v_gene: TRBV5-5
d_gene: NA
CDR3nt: TGTGCCAGCAGCTTGGCCGCGGCCCCCCGCGAGACCCAGTACTTC
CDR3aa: CASSLAAAPRETQYF

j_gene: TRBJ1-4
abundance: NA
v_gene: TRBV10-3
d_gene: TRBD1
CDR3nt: TGTGCCATCAGTGGGTCCCGACAGGGAGGAAGCGAAAAACTGTTTTTT
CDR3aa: CAISGSRQGGSEKLFF

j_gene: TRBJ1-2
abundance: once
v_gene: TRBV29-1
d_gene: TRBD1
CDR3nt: TGCAGCGTTAACCACAGGGGTGCCTATGGCTACACCTTC
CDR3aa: CSVNHRGAYGYTF

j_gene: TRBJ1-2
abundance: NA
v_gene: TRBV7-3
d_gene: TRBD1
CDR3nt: TGTGCCAGCAGCCCGAGACAGGGGTATGGCTACACCTTC
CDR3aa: CASSPRQGYGYTF

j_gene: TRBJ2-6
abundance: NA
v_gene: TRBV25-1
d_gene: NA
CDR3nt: TGTGCCAGCAGTGCTGGTACGGGTGGGGCCAACGTCCTGACTTTC
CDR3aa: CASSAGTGGANVLTF

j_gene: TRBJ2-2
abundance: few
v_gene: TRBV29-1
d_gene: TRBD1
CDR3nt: TGCAGCGTTGAGAGACAGGGATACACCGGGGAGCTGTTTTTT
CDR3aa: CSVERQGYTGELFF

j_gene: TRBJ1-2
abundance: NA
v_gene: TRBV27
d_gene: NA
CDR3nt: TGTGCCAGCAGTTTCCGACTCAATCCAGGGTACTATGGCTACACCTTC
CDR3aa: CASSFRLNPGYYGYTF

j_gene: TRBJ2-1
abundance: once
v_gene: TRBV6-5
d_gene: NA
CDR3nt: TGTGCCACCTCCGGTCGAGCGGGCCCCCCTTTTGAGCAGTTCTTC
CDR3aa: CATSGRAGPPFEQFF

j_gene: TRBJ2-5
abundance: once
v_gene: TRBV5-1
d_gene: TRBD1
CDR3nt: TGCGCCAGCAGCCAGCCCACAGGGGGCGCGGAGACCCAGTACTTC
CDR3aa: CASSQPTGGAETQYF

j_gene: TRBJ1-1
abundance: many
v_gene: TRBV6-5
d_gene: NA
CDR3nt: TGTGCCAGCATTATTGAGGCGGGAGGGACTGAAGCTTTCTTT
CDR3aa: CASIIEAGGTEAFF

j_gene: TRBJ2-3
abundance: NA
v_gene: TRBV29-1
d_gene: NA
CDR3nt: TGCAGCGTTGCGATGGGACTTTTAACAGATACGCAGTATTTT
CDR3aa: CSVAMGLLTDTQYF

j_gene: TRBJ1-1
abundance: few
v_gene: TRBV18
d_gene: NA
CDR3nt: TGTGCCAGCTCATCACCGGGACTGATGAACACTGAAGCTTTCTTT
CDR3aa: CASSSPGLMNTEAFF

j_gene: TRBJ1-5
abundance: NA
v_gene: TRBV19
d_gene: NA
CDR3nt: TGTGCCAGTAGTAATTTCAGGGCTCTGGGCAATCAGCCCCAGCATTTT
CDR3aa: CASSNFRALGNQPQHF

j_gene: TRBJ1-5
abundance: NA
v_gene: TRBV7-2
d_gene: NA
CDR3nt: TGTGCCAGCAGCCCCACAGCTGGGGGGGCTGGGCAGCCCCAGCATTTT
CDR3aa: CASSPTAGGAGQPQHF

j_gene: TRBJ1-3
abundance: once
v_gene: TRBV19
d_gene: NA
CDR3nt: TGTGCCAGTAGTCCCCGGACAGATGGAAACACCATATATTTT
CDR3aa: CASSPRTDGNTIYF

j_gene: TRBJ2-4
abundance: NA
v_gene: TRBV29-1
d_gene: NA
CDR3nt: TGCAGCGTTGAAGGGTCAGGATTAAACATTCAGTACTTC
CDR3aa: CSVEGSGLNIQYF

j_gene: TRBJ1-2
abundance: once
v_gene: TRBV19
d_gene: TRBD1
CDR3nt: TGTGCCAGTAGTATAGGACAGGGGAACTATGGCTACACCTTC
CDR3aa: CASSIGQGNYGYTF

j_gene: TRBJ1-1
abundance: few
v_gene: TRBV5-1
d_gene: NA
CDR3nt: TGCGCCAGCAGCCTGGACAGGAACACTGAAGCTTTCTTT
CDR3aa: CASSLDRNTEAFF

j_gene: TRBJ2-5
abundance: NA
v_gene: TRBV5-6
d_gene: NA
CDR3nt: TGTGCCAGCAGCTTTGGACGGGAACAAGAGACCCAGTACTTC
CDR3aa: CASSFGREQETQYF

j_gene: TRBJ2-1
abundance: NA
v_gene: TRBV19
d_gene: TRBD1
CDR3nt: TGTGCCAGTAGTTTAGGGACAGGCTCCTACAATGAGCAGTTCTTC
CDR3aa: CASSLGTGSYNEQFF

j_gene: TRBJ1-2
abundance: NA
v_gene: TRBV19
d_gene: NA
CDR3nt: TGTGCCAGTAGTGCAGGCTTTAACTATGGCTACACCTTC
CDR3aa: CASSAGFNYGYTF

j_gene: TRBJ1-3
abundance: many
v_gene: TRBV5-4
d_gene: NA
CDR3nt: TGTGCCAGCAGCTTAATCGGGAGCTCTGGAAACACCATATATTTT
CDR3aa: CASSLIGSSGNTIYF

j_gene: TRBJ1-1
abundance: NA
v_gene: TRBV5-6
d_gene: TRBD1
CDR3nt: TGTGCCAGCAGCTGGGGGACAGGGTTGAACACTGAAGCTTTCTTT
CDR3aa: CASSWGTGLNTEAFF

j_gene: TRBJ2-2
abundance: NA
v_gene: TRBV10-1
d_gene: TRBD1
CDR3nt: TGCGCCAGCAGTGGCCTGGGACAGGGTTCCGGGGAGCTGTTTTTT
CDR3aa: CASSGLGQGSGELFF

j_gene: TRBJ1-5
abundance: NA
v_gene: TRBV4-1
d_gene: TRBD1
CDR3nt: TGCGCCAGCAAGGTTAGGCAGGGGGCTAGCAATCAGCCCCAGCATTTT
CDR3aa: CASKVRQGASNQPQHF

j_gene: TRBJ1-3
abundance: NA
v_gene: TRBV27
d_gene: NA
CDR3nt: TGTGCCAGCAGTCCTAGTTACGGCAACTCTGGAAACACCATATATTTT
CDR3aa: CASSPSYGNSGNTIYF

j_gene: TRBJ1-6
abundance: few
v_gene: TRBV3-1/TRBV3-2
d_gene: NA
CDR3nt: TGTGCCAGCAGCCACGGAGGGGCGAATTCACCCCTCCACTTT
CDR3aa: CASSHGGANSPLHF